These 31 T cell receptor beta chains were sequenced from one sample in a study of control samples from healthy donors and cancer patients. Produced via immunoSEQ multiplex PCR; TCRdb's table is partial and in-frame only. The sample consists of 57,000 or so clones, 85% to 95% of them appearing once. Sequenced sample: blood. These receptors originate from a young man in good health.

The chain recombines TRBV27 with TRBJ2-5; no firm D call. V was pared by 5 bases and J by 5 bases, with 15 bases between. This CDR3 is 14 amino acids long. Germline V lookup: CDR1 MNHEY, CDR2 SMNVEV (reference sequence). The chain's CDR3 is CASSPIDEVETQYF. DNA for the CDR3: TGTGCCAGCAGTCCGATCGACGAGGTCGAGACCCAGTACTTC.

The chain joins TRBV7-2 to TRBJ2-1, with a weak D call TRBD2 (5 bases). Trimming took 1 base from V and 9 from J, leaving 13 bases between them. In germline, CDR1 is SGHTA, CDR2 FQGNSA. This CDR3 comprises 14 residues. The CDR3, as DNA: TGTGCCAGCAGCTTAGAGGCCTCCGCGGGTGAGCAGTTCTTC. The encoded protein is CASSLEASAGEQFF.

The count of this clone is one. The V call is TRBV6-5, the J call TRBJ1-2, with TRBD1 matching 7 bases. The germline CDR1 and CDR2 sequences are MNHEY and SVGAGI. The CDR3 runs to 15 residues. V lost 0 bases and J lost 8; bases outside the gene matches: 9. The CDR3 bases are TGTGCCAGCAGTTACTCAGACAGGGTAACTCGAGGCTACACCTTC. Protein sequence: CASSYSDRVTRGYTF.

This CDR3 reads CASSSRTSGPISYEQYF. The DNA of the CDR3 is TGTGCCAGCAGTTCCCGGACTAGCGGGCCCATCTCCTACGAGCAGTACTTC. The chain uses TRBV27 and TRBJ2-7; the match to TRBD2 covers 11 bases. There are 17 residues in the CDR3. CDR1 and CDR2 from the germline V gene are MNHEY and SMNVEV (reference sequence). The J segment lost 0 bases and the V segment lost 4 bases, leaving 8 bases of the junction unmatched.

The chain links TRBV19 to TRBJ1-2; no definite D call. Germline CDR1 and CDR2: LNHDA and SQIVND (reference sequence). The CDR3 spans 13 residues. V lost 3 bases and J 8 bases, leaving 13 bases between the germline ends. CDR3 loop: CASSMSGPEGYTF. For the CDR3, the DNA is TGTGCCAGTAGTATGAGTGGGCCGGAAGGCTACACCTTC. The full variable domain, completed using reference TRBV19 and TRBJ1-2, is DGGITQSPKYLFRKEGQNVTLSCEQNLNHDAMYWYRQDPGQGLRLIYYSQIVNDFQKGDIAEGYSVSREKKESFPLTVTSAQKNPTAFYLCASSMSGPEGYTFGSGTRLTVV.

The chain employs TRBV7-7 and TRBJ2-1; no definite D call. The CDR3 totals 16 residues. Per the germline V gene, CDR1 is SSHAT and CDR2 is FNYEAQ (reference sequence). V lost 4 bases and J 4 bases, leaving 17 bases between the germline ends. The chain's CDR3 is CASSSLEKGIYNEQFF. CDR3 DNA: TGTGCCAGCAGCTCTTTAGAGAAAGGGATATACAATGAGCAGTTCTTC.

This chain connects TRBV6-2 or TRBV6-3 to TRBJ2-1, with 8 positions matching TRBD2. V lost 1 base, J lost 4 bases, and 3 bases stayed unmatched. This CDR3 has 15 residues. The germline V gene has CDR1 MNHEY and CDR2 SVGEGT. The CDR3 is CASSYFRGGYNEQFF. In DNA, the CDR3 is TGTGCCAGCAGTTACTTCCGGGGGGGGTACAATGAGCAGTTCTTC.

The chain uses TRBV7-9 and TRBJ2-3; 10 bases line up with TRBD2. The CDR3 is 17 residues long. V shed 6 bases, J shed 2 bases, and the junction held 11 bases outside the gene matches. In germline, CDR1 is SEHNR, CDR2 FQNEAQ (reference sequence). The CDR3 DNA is TGTGCCAGCAGGGTTAGCGGGGGGAGAACCTTCACAGATACGCAGTATTTT. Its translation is CASRVSGGRTFTDTQYF.

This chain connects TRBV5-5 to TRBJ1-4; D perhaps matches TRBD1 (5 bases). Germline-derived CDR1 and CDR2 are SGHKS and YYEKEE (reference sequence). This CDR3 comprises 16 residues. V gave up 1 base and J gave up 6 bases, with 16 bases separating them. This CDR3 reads CASSLQRLVRDEKLFF. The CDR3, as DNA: TGTGCCAGCAGCTTGCAAAGGTTGGTCAGGGATGAAAAACTGTTTTTT.

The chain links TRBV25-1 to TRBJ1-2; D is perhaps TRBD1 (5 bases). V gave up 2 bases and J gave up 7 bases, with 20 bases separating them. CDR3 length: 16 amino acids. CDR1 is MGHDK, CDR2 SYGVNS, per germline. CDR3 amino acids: CASSERTRGDLRGYTF. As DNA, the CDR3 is TGTGCCAGCAGTGAAAGAACGAGAGGGGACTTACGTGGCTACACCTTC.

CDR3 amino acids: CAWSVGPNTEAFF. For the CDR3, the DNA is TGTGCCTGGAGTGTGGGTCCGAACACTGAAGCTTTCTTT. The rearrangement uses TRBV30 and TRBJ1-1, with D unclear. V dropped 0 bases and J dropped 1 base, with 6 bases sitting between them. The CDR3 has 13 amino acids. CDR1 and CDR2 from the germline V gene are GTSNPN and SVGIG (reference sequence).

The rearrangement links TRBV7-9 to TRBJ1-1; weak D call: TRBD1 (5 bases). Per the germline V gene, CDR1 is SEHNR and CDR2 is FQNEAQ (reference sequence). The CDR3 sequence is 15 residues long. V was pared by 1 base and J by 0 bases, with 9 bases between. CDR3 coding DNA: TGTGCCAGCAGCTTAGATCCAGGGTTGAACACTGAAGCTTTCTTT. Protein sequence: CASSLDPGLNTEAFF.

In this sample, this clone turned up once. CDR3 in amino acids: CASSQAGTGPGELFF. In nucleotides, the CDR3 is TGTGCCAGCAGCCAAGCCGGGACAGGGCCCGGGGAGCTGTTTTTT. V gene TRBV3-1 (or the pseudogene TRBV3-2) combines with J gene TRBJ2-2; 9 positions match TRBD1. Germline CDR1 is LGHDT and CDR2 is YNNKEL (reference sequence). V trimming: 1 base; J trimming: 6 bases; junction bases outside the gene matches: 3. The CDR3 spans 15 residues.

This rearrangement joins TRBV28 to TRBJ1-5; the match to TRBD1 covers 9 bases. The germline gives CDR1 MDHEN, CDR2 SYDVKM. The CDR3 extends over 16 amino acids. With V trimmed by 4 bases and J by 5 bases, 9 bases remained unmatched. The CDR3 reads CASSSPTTGGDQPQHF. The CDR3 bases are TGTGCCAGCAGTTCCCCGACGACAGGGGGAGATCAGCCCCAGCATTTT.

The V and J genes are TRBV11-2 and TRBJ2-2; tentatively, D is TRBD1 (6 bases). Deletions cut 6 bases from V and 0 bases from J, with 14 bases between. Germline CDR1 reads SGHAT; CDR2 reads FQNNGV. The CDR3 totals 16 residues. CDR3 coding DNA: TGTGCCAGCAGGCAAACAGGGAAGGCGAACACCGGGGAGCTGTTTTTT. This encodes CASRQTGKANTGELFF.

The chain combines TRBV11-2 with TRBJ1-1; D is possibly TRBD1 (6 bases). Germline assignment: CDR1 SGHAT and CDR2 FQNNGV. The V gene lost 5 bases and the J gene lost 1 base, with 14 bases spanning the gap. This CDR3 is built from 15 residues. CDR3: CASSPPGGRNTEAFF. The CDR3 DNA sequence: TGTGCCAGCAGCCCCCCCGGGGGCAGGAACACTGAAGCTTTCTTT. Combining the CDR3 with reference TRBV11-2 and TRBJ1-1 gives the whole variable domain EAGVAQSPRYKIIEKRQSVAFWCNPISGHATLYWYQQILGQGPKLLIQFQNNGVVDDSQLPKDRFSAERLKGVDSTLKIQPAKLEDSAVYLCASSPPGGRNTEAFFGQGTRLTVV.

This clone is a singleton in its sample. The CDR3 sequence: CASSQVSSNNQPQHF. CDR3 DNA: TGTGCCAGCAGCCAAGTGTCCAGCAACAATCAGCCCCAGCATTTT. The chain carries TRBV4-2 and TRBJ1-5; D is unresolved. Trimming stripped 1 base from V and 3 bases from J, with 10 bases between. The CDR3 spans 15 residues. CDR1 and CDR2 from the germline V gene are LGHNA and YNFKEQ.

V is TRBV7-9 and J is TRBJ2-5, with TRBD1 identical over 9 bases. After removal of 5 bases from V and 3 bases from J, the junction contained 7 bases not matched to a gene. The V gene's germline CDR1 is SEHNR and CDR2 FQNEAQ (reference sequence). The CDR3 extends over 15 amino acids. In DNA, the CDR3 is TGTGCCAGCAGCGAGGGGACAGGGCACGAAGAGACCCAGTACTTC. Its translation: CASSEGTGHEETQYF.

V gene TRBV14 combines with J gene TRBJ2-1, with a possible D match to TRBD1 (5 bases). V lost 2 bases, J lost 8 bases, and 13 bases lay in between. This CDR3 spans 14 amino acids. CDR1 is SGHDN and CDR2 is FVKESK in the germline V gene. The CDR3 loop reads CASSQNWVGDEQFF. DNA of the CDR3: TGTGCCAGCAGCCAAAACTGGGTAGGGGATGAGCAGTTCTTC.

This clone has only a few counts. The CDR3 region has the DNA TGCGCCAGCAGGAACTGCCGGGACAGGGGGCTTAACACTGAAGCTTTCTTT. Its translation is CASRNCRDRGLNTEAFF. The chain has TRBV10-1 and TRBJ1-1; 12 bases match TRBD1. V was clipped by 6 bases and J by 2 bases; unmatched bases: 10. This CDR3 is 17 amino acids long. Germline CDR1 is WNHNN and CDR2 is SYGVQD (reference sequence).

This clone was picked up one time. The CDR3 sequence is CASSADREYSTEAFF. DNA for the CDR3: TGTGCCAGTAGCGCTGACAGGGAGTACAGCACTGAAGCTTTCTTT. The chain is built from TRBV19 and TRBJ1-1; 7 nucleotides align to TRBD1. The germline gives CDR1 LNHDA, CDR2 SQIVND (reference sequence). This CDR3 is built from 15 residues. V was clipped by 6 bases and J by 4 bases; unmatched bases: 11.

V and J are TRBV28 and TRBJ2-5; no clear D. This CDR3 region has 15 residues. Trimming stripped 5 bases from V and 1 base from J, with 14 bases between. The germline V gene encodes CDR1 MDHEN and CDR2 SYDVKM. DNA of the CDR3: TGTGCCAGCAGTGTCCTCAGGCCAACCCAAGAGACCCAGTACTTC. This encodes CASSVLRPTQETQYF.

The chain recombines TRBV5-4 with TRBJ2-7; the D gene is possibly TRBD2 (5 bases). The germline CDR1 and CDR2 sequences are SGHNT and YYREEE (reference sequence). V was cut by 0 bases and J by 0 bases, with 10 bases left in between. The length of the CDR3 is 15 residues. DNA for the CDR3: TGTGCCAGCAGCTTGGGAATAGGGAGCTCCTACGAGCAGTACTTC. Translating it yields CASSLGIGSSYEQYF.

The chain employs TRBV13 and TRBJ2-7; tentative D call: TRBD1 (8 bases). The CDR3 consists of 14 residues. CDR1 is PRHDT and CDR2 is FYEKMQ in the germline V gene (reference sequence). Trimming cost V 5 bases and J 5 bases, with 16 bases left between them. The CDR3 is CASSSGTGLDEQYF. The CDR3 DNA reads TGTGCCAGCAGCAGCGGGACAGGTCTCGACGAGCAGTACTTC.

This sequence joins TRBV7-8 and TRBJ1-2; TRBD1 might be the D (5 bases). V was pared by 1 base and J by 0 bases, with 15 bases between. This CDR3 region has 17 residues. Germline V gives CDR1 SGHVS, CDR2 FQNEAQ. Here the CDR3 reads CASSLVYRTSPNYGYTF. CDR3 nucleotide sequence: TGTGCCAGCAGCTTAGTCTATCGGACATCCCCTAACTATGGCTACACCTTC.

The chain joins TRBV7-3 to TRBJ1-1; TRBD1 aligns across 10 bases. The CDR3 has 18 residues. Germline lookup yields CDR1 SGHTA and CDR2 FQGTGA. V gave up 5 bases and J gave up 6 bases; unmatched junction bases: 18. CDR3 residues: CASSREGQGRLYFPEAFF. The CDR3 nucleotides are TGTGCCAGCAGCCGCGAGGGACAGGGGAGATTATATTTCCCTGAAGCTTTCTTT.

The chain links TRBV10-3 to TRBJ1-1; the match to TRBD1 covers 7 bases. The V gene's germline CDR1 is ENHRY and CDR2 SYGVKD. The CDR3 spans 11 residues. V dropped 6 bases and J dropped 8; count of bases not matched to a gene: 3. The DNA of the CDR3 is TGTGCCATCAGAAGGGACAGAGAAGCTTTCTTT. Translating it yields CAIRRDREAFF.

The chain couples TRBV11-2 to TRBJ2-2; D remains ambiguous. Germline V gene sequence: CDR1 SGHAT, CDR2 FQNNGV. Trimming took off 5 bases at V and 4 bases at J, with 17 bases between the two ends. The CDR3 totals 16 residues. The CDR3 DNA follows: TGTGCCAGCAGCCCATTGGACGGCCCGCTCACCGGGGAGCTGTTTTTT. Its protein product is CASSPLDGPLTGELFF.

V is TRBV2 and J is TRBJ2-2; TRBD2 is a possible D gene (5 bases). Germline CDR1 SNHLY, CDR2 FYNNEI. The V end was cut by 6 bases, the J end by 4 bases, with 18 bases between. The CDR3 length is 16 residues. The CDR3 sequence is CASRSGWDLGTGELFF. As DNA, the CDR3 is TGTGCCAGCAGGTCGGGGTGGGATTTAGGCACCGGGGAGCTGTTTTTT.

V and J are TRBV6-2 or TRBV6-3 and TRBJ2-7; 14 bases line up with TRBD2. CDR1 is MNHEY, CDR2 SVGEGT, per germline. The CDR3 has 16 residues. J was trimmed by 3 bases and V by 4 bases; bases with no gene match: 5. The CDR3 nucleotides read TGTGCCAGCAGTTCACTGACTAGCGGGGGGGACTACGAGCAGTACTTC. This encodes CASSSLTSGGDYEQYF.

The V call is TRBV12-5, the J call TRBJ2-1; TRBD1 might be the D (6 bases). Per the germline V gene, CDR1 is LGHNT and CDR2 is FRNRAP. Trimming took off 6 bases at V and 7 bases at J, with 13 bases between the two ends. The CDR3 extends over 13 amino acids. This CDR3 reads CASGGGTFNEQFF. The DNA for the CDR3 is TGTGCTAGTGGGGGTGGGACATTTAATGAGCAGTTCTTC.